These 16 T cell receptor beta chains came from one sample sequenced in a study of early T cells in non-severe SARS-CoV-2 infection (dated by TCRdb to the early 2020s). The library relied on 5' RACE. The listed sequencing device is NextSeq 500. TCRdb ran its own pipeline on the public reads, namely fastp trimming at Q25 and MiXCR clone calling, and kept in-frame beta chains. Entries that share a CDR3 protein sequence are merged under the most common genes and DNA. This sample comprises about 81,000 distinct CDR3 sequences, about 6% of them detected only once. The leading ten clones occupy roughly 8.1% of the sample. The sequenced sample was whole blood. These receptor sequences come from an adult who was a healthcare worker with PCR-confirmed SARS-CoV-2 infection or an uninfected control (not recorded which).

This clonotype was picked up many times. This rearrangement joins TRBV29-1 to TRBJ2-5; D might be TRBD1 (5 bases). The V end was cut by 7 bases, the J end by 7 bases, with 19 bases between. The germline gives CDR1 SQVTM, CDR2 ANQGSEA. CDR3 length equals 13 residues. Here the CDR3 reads CSAGHSASGTQYF. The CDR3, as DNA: TGCAGCGCCGGACATTCTGCATCGGGGACCCAGTACTTC. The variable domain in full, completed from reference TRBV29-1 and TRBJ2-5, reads SAVISQKPSRDICQRGTSLTIQCQVDSQVTMMFWYRQQPGQSLTLIATANQGSEATYESGFVIDKFPISRPNLTFSTLTVSNMSPEDSSIYLCSAGHSASGTQYFGPGTRLLVL.

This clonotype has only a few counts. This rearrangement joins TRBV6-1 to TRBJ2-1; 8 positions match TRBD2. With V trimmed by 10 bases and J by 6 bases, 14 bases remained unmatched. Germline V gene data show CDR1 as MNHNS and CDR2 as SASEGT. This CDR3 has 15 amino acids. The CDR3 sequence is CATSPGLDVVNEQFF. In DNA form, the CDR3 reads TGTGCCACCTCACCGGGACTAGATGTTGTCAATGAGCAGTTCTTC.

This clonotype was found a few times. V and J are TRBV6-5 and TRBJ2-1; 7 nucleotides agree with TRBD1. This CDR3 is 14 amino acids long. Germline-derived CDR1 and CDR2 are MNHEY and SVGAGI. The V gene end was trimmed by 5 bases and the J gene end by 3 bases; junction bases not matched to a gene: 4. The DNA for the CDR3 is TGTGCCAGCAGTCGGACAGGCAACTACAATGAGCAGTTCTTC. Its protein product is CASSRTGNYNEQFF.

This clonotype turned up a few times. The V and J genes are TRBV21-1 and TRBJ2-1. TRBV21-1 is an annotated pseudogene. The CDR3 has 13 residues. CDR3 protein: CASSKNGDNEQFF. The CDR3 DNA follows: TGTGCCAGCAGCAAAAACGGTGACAATGAGCAGTTCTTC.

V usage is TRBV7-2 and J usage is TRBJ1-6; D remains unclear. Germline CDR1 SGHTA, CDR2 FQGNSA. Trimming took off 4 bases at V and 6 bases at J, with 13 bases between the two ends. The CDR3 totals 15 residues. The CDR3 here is CASSSRTRVNSPLHF. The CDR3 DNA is TGTGCCAGCAGCTCGCGAACTAGAGTTAATTCACCCCTCCACTTT.

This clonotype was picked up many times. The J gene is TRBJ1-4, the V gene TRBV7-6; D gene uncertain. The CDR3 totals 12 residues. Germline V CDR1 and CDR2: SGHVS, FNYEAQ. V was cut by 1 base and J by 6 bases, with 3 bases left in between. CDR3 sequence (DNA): TGTGCCAGCAGCTTAGGCGATGAAAAACTGTTTTTT. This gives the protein CASSLGDEKLFF.

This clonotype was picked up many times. CDR3 sequence reads: CASSGSGNQPQHF. The CDR3 DNA reads as TGTGCCAGCAGCGGGTCGGGCAATCAGCCCCAGCATTTT. V and J are TRBV27 and TRBJ1-5; D ambiguous. Trimming left V 6 bases short and J 2 bases short, with 8 bases between. CDR3 size: 13 residues. Germline lookup yields CDR1 MNHEY and CDR2 SMNVEV (reference sequence).

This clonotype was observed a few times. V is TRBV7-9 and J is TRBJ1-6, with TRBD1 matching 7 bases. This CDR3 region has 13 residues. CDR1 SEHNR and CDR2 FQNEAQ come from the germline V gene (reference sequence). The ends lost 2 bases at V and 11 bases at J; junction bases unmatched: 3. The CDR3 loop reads CASSLQGGTPLHF. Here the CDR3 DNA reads TGTGCCAGCAGCTTACAGGGGGGGACACCCCTCCACTTT.

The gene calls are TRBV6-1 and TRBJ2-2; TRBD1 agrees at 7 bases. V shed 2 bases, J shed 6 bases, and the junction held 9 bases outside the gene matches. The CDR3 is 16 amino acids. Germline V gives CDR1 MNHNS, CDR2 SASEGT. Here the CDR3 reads CASSEQTGLFAGELFF. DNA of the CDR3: TGTGCCAGCAGTGAACAGACAGGGCTTTTTGCCGGGGAGCTGTTTTTT.

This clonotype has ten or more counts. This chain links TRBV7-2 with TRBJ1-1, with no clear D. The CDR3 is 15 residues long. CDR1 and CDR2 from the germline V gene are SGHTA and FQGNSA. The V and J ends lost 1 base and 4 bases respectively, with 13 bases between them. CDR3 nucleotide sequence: TGTGCCAGCAGCTTAGGGGGAGCATCGAGCACTGAAGCTTTCTTT. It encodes CASSLGGASSTEAFF. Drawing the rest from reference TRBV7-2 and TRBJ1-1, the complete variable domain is GAGVSQSPSNKVTEKGKDVELRCDPISGHTALYWYRQSLGQGLEFLIYFQGNSAPDKSGLPSDRFSAERTGGSVSTLTIQRTQQEDSAVYLCASSLGGASSTEAFFGQGTRLTVV.

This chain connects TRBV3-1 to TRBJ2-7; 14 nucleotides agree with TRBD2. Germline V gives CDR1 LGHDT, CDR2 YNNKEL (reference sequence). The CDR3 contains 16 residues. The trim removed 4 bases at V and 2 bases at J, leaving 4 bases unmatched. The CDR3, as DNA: TGTGCCAGCAGCCGGACGGGACTAGCGGGGGCCTACGAGCAGTACTTC. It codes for CASSRTGLAGAYEQYF.

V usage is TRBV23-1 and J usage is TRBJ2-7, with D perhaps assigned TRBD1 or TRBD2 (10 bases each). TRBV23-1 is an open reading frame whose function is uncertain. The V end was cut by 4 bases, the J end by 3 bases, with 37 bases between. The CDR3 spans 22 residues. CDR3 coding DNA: TGCGCCAGCAGTCGTAGGGACAGGGGATTTTCCGTACTAGCGGGAAGTGTCTACGAGCAGTACTTC. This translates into CASSRRDRGFSVLAGSVYEQYF.

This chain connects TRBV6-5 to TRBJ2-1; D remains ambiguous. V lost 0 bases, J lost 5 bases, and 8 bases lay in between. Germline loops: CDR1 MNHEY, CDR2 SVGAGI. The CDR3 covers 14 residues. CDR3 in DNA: TGTGCCAGCAGTTACTCCGGACCCGACAATGAGCAGTTCTTC. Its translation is CASSYSGPDNEQFF.

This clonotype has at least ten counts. CDR3 coding DNA: TGTGCCAGCAGCCCGGACAGCTATGGCTACACCTTC. This gives the protein CASSPDSYGYTF. This sequence joins TRBV12-3 or TRBV12-4 and TRBJ1-2; D is possibly TRBD1 (6 bases). The CDR3 runs to 12 residues. Trimming cost V 6 bases and J 4 bases, with 9 bases left between them.

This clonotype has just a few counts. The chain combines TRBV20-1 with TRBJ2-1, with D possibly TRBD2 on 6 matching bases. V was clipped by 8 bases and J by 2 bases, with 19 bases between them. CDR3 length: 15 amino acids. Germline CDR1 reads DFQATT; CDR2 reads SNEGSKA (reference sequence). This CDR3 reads CSWRAGSSPYNEQFF. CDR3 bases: TGCAGTTGGAGGGCCGGGTCGTCTCCCTACAATGAGCAGTTCTTC.

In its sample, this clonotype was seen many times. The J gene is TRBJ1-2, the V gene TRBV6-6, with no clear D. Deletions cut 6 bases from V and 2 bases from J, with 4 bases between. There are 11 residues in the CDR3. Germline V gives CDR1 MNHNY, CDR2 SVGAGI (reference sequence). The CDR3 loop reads CASSSNYGYTF. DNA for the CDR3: TGTGCCAGCAGCTCCAACTATGGCTACACCTTC.